The 20 T cell receptor beta chains listed next were all sequenced from one sample in a study of T cell repertoires in cytomegalovirus infection. TCRdb re-derived calls from the reads in MiXCR, one entry per CDR3 protein. The top ten clones hold approximately 10% of a sample with 490,000 or so distinct CDR3 sequences, 10% to 12% of them seen once. Sequenced sample: PBMCs. These receptor sequences come from a human donor in good health (CMV status not recorded). Some clones in this sample may be carry-over from other donors' samples.

This clonotype was counted ten times or more. This chain joins TRBV11-2 and TRBJ2-7; possibly TRBD1 or TRBD2 for D (5 bases each). This CDR3 has 16 residues. Trimming removed 6 bases from V and 0 bases from J, with 18 bases in between. Germline CDR1 SGHAT, CDR2 FQNNGV. In DNA form, the CDR3 reads TGTGCCAGCAGGTATTGGGGACGGAAAAACTCCTACGAGCAGTACTTC. It codes for CASRYWGRKNSYEQYF.

In this sample, this clonotype turned up many times. This chain uses TRBV11-3 with TRBJ2-1; TRBD2 matches at 8 bases. V was pared by 5 bases and J by 8 bases, with 8 bases of the junction left unmatched. CDR1 SGHNT and CDR2 YENEEA come from the germline V gene. This CDR3 has 14 residues. CDR3 residues: CASSLGTRGDEQFF. The CDR3 DNA follows: TGTGCCAGCAGCCTCGGGACTAGGGGCGATGAGCAGTTCTTC.

This clonotype was detected ten times or more. V gene TRBV7-7 combines with J gene TRBJ2-5; tentative D call: TRBD1 (6 bases). CDR3 length: 13 residues. CDR1 is SSHAT and CDR2 is FNYEAQ in the germline V gene (reference sequence). The CDR3 region is CASSDGQPETQYF. CDR3 DNA: TGTGCTAGCTCAGACGGACAGCCAGAGACCCAGTACTTC. The full variable domain, completed using reference TRBV7-7 and TRBJ2-5, is GAGVSQSPRYKVTKRGQDVTLRCDPISSHATLYWYQQALGQGPEFLTYFNYEAQPDKSGLPSDRFSAERPEGSISTLTIQRTEQRDSAMYRCASSDGQPETQYFGPGTRLLVL.

This clonotype came up many times. This chain links TRBV7-9 with TRBJ2-6; 7 bases agree with TRBD1. With 1 base clipped from V and 4 bases from J, the junction kept 16 bases outside the gene matches. From germline, CDR1 is SEHNR and CDR2 FQNEAQ (reference sequence). The CDR3 totals 20 residues. The CDR3 is CASSLGGTVLFTTGANVLTF. In DNA, the CDR3 is TGTGCCAGCAGCTTAGGAGGGACAGTCCTCTTCACGACCGGGGCCAACGTCCTGACTTTC. The full variable domain, completed using reference TRBV7-9 and TRBJ2-6, is DTGVSQNPRHKITKRGQNVTFRCDPISEHNRLYWYRQTLGQGPEFLTYFQNEAQLEKSRLLSDRFSAERPKGSFSTLEIQRTEQGDSAMYLCASSLGGTVLFTTGANVLTFGAGSRLTVL.

This clonotype was counted ten times or more. J is TRBJ2-3 and V is TRBV19; possibly TRBD1 for D (6 bases). This CDR3 region has 14 residues. From germline, CDR1 is LNHDA and CDR2 SQIVND (reference sequence). Trimming pared 7 bases from V and 3 bases from J, leaving 14 bases between. The CDR3 DNA is TGTGCCAGTACCTATACAGGGAAAACAGATACGCAGTATTTT. This codes for CASTYTGKTDTQYF.

Ten or more counts support this clonotype. V is TRBV7-2 and J is TRBJ1-2; D gene ambiguous. The V gene's germline CDR1 is SGHTA and CDR2 FQGNSA. V lost 5 bases, J lost 6 bases, and 10 bases lay in between. This CDR3 contains 12 residues. This CDR3 is CASSPSRDGYTF. CDR3 coding DNA: TGTGCCAGCAGCCCCTCCAGAGATGGCTACACCTTC.

This clonotype was observed many times. The chain is built from TRBV19 and TRBJ1-1; D gene ambiguous. CDR1 and CDR2 (germline): LNHDA, SQIVND (reference sequence). The CDR3 length is 15 residues. V lost 3 bases to trimming and J lost 2 bases, with 13 bases between them. The CDR3 reads CASSIYPAGNTEAFF. In DNA, the CDR3 is TGTGCCAGTAGTATCTACCCGGCTGGAAACACTGAAGCTTTCTTT.

Many counts were recorded for this clonotype. The V and J genes are TRBV4-1 and TRBJ1-5, with D hard to call. Germline V gives CDR1 MGHRA, CDR2 YSYEKL. Trimming removed 4 bases from V and 6 bases from J, with 13 bases in between. The CDR3 is made up of 14 amino acids. The CDR3 sequence is CASSLQQVSQPQHF. CDR3 bases: TGCGCCAGCAGCCTTCAGCAGGTTTCTCAGCCCCAGCATTTT.

This clonotype was seen repeatedly, ten times or more. The rearrangement links TRBV2 to TRBJ1-2, with a weak D call TRBD1 (5 bases). The germline CDR1 and CDR2 sequences are SNHLY and FYNNEI. V was pared by 8 bases and J by 7 bases, with 14 bases between. This CDR3 has 12 residues. The CDR3 loop reads CASRDGASGYTF. The CDR3 region has the DNA TGTGCCAGCCGGGACGGAGCTTCTGGCTACACCTTC.

In its sample, this clonotype was seen many times. The chain employs TRBV6-5 and TRBJ1-5, with D unresolved. Per germline, CDR1 MNHEY and CDR2 SVGAGI. The CDR3 length is 17 residues. Trimming removed 4 bases at V and 0 bases at J, with 16 bases between. CDR3: CASSSRGERDSNQPQHF. CDR3 DNA: TGTGCCAGCAGTTCCCGGGGAGAGAGGGATAGCAATCAGCCCCAGCATTTT.

Notes on this clonotype: A clone one base away is much larger, so this may be a read error. The rearrangement links TRBV20-1 to TRBJ2-7; TRBD2 is a possible D gene (6 bases). Germline V lookup: CDR1 DFQATT, CDR2 SNEGSKA (reference sequence). Deletions cut 3 bases from V and 5 bases from J, with 11 bases between. This CDR3 is 12 amino acids long. The CDR3 sequence: CSASGSGHEQYF. CDR3 nucleotides: TGCAGTGCTAGCGGGAGTGGCCACGAGCAGTACTTC.

This clonotype occurred many times. This chain links TRBV12-3 or TRBV12-4 with TRBJ2-1, with D perhaps TRBD1 or TRBD2 (5 bases each). The CDR3 has 18 residues. V was cut by 5 bases and J by 3 bases, with 23 bases left in between. The DNA for the CDR3 is TGTGCCAGCAGTCCTCGTGGGGACCTCCGAGTTGGCTACAATGAGCAGTTCTTC. This translates into CASSPRGDLRVGYNEQFF.

The count of this clonotype is one. The chain joins TRBV18 to TRBJ1-5; 8 nucleotides line up with TRBD1. V was clipped by 8 bases and J by 6 bases; unmatched bases: 9. The length of the CDR3 is 14 residues. Germline V gives CDR1 KGHSH, CDR2 LQKENI. CDR3 loop: CASPGGWESQPQHF. As DNA, the CDR3 is TGTGCCAGCCCAGGGGGCTGGGAGAGTCAGCCCCAGCATTTT.

At least ten counts were recorded for this clonotype. CDR3 DNA: TGTGCCAGCAGTTTATCGACAGGGGTTAACTATGGCTACACCTTC. It yields the protein CASSLSTGVNYGYTF. The J gene is TRBJ1-2, the V gene TRBV27; TRBD1 matches 8 bases. The germline V gene has CDR1 MNHEY and CDR2 SMNVEV (reference sequence). The CDR3 is 15 residues long. After removal of 0 bases from V and 1 base from J, the junction contained 1 base not matched to a gene.

This sequence joins TRBV9 and TRBJ2-1, with D perhaps matching TRBD1 or TRBD2 (5 bases each). The germline CDR1 and CDR2 sequences are SGDLS and YYNGEE. V lost 3 bases, J lost 2 bases, and 15 bases lay in between. This CDR3 spans 16 amino acids. Written as DNA, the CDR3 is TGTGCCAGCAGCGCCGCAGGGAGAGTAGCCTACAATGAGCAGTTCTTC. It yields the protein CASSAAGRVAYNEQFF.

This clonotype was counted a few times. The chain recombines TRBV19 with TRBJ1-2, with D maybe TRBD1 (6 bases). V lost 7 bases, J lost 5 bases, and 14 bases lay in between. The germline CDR1 and CDR2 sequences are LNHDA and SQIVND (reference sequence). This CDR3 spans 13 amino acids. In DNA, the CDR3 is TGTGCCAGTAATGAAAGGACAGAGTATGGCTACACCTTC. It is translated as CASNERTEYGYTF.

This chain joins TRBV9 and TRBJ2-1, with TRBD2 matching 7 bases. The germline CDR1 and CDR2 sequences are SGDLS and YYNGEE. The V and J ends lost 4 bases and 3 bases, in that order; junction bases with no gene match: 10. This CDR3 is built from 16 residues. The CDR3 loop reads CASSQEGGGFYNEQFF. For the CDR3, the DNA is TGTGCCAGCAGCCAAGAGGGCGGGGGTTTCTACAATGAGCAGTTCTTC.

The table lists this clonotype with many counts. The chain has TRBV5-1 and TRBJ1-2, with 9 positions matching TRBD1. CDR1 is SGHRS, CDR2 YFSETQ, per germline. The CDR3 is 16 amino acids. The junction had 12 bases not matched to a gene; V was cut back by 3 bases and J by 6 bases. Here the CDR3 DNA reads TGCGCCAGCAGCTCGCACCCGGGACAGGGAGAACATGGCTACACCTTC. This gives the protein CASSSHPGQGEHGYTF.

This clonotype appeared many times. V and J are TRBV19 and TRBJ2-5, with 7 bases aligning to TRBD1. CDR1 and CDR2 (germline): LNHDA, SQIVND (reference sequence). V trimming: 7 bases; J trimming: 4 bases; junction bases outside the gene matches: 6. This CDR3 is built from 13 residues. The CDR3 region is CASTQGLGETQYF. The CDR3 region has the DNA TGTGCCAGTACACAGGGGCTGGGAGAGACCCAGTACTTC.

Here the CDR3 DNA reads TGCAGTCCCCGCCTAGACTCGAATTCACCCCTCCACTTT. Residues: CSPRLDSNSPLHF. V usage is TRBV20-1 and J usage is TRBJ1-6; D is unresolved. The V and J ends lost 8 bases and 7 bases respectively, with 15 bases between them. Germline V gives CDR1 DFQATT, CDR2 SNEGSKA (reference sequence). The CDR3 is 13 amino acids.